This T cell receptor beta chain is from a study of blood T cell repertoires in COVID-19. The wider study: Sites across the United States, Italy and Spain contributed samples from acute and convalescent COVID-19. T cells, B-cell-depleted T cells, or PBMCs supplied cDNA or gDNA.

In the study's own analysis: By means of reference gene primer amplification, nucleated cell counts were estimated. Measured with immunoSEQ multiplex PCR; TCRdb has only the in-frame clones, and not every one. V and J calls and clone size are given by that table; D and trimming were obtained from the DNA. The sample has tens of thousands of clones, about four fifths seen once. Looked up from germline, CDR1 is SGHRS and CDR2 is YFSETQ. J gave up 0 bases and V 4 bases, and 10 bases lay outside the gene matches. CDR3 length: 17 amino acids. The V call is TRBV5-1, the J call TRBJ2-1; 7 bases map to TRBD2. The sample was peripheral blood. The receptor's source is a human donor in a cohort sampled during active or convalescent COVID-19. In nucleotides, the CDR3 is TGCGCCAGCAGCGCTTCGGGACTACGGAGCTCCTACAATGAGCAGTTCTTC. This codes for CASSASGLRSSYNEQFF.